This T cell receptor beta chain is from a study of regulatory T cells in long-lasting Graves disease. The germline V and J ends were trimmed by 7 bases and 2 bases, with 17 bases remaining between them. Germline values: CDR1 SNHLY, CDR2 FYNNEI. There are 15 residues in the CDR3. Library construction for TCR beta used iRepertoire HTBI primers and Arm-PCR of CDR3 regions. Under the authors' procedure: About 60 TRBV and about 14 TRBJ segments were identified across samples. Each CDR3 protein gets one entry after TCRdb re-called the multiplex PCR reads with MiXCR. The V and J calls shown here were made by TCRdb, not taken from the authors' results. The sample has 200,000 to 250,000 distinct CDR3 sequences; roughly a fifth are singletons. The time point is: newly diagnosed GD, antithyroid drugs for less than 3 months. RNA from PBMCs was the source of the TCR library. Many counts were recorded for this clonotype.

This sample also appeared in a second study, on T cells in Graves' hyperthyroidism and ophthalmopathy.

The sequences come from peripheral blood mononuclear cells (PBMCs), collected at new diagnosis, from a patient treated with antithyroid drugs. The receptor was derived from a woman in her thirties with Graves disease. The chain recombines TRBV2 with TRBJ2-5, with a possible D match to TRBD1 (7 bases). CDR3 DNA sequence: TGTGCCAGCAAACGGGCGACAGGGAGGCAAGAGACCCAGTACTTC. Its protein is CASKRATGRQETQYF.